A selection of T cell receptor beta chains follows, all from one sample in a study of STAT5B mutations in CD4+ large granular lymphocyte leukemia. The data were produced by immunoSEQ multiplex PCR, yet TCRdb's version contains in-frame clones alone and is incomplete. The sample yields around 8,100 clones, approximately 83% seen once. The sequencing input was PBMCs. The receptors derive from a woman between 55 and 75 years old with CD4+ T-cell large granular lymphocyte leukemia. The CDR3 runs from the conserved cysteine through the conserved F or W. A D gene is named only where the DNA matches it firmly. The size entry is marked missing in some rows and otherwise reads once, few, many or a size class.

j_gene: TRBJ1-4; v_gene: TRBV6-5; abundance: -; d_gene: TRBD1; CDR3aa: CASRPGQANEKLFF; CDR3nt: TGTGCCAGCAGGCCGGGACAGGCTAATGAAAAACTGTTTTTT
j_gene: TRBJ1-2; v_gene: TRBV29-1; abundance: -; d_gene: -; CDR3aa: CSVFARVPKSYGYTF; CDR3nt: TGCAGCGTTTTCGCCCGGGTCCCAAAGTCCTATGGCTACACCTTC
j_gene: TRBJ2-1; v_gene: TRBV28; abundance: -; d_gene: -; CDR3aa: CASSLWDRQFF; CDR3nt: TGTGCCAGCAGTTTATGGGACCGACAATTCTTC
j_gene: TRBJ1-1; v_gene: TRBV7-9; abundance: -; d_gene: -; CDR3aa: CASSLGGGRIDTEAFF; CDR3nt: TGTGCCAGCAGCTTAGGCGGGGGGAGGATTGACACTGAAGCTTTCTTT
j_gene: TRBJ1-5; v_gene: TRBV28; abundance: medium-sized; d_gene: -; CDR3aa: CASSPPGRVRSNQPQHF; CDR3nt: TGTGCCAGCAGTCCCCCGGGAAGGGTTCGGAGCAATCAGCCCCAGCATTTT
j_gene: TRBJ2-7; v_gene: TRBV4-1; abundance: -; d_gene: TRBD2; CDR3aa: CASSQAPSSGYEQYF; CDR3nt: TGCGCCAGCAGCCAAGCGCCGTCTAGCGGCTACGAGCAGTACTTC
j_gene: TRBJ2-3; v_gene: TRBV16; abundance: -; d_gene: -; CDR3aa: CASSQRSTDTQYF; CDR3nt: TGTGCCAGCAGCCAAAGATCCACAGATACGCAGTATTTT
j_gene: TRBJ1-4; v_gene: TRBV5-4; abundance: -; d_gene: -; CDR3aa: CASSSRGGSEKLFF; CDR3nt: TGTGCCAGCAGCTCCCGAGGGGGGTCTGAAAAACTGTTTTTT
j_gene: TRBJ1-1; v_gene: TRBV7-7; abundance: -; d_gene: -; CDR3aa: CASSSQVNTEAFF; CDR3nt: TGTGCCAGCAGCTCCCAGGTGAACACTGAAGCTTTCTTT
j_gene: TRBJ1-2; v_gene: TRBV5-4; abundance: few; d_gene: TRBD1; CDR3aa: CASSLAKVVQGDYGYTF; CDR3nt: TGTGCCAGCAGCTTGGCCAAAGTAGTACAGGGGGACTATGGCTACACCTTC
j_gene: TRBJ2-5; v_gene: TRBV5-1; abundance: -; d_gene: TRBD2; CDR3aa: CASSYGSTSGGQETQYF; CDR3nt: TGCGCCAGCAGCTACGGATCGACTAGCGGGGGGCAAGAGACCCAGTACTTC
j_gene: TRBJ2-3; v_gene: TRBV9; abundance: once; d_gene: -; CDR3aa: CASSQGASPDTQYF; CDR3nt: TGTGCCAGCAGCCAGGGAGCTAGCCCAGATACGCAGTATTTT
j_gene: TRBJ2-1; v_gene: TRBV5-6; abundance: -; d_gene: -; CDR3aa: CASSLQGYHNEQFF; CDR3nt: TGTGCCAGCAGCTTACAGGGATACCACAATGAGCAGTTCTTC
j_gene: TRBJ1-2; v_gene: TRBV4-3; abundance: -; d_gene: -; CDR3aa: CASSQGSGMDYGYTF; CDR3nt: TGCGCCAGCAGCCAAGGGTCAGGGATGGACTATGGCTACACCTTC
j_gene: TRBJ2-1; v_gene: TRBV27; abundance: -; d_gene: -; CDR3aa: CASSLFRSGYVASEQFF; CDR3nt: TGTGCCAGCAGTTTATTCCGTTCGGGATATGTGGCTAGTGAGCAGTTCTTC
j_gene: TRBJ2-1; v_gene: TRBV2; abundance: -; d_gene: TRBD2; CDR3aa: CASMLTSGPYNEQFF; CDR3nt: TGTGCCAGCATGTTGACTAGCGGGCCCTACAATGAGCAGTTCTTC
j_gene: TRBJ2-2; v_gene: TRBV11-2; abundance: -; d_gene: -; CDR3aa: CASSLMGGELFF; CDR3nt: TGTGCCAGCAGCCTGATGGGCGGGGAGCTGTTTTTT
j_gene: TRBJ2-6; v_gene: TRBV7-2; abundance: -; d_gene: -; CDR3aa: CASSLSTPPGANVLTF; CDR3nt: TGTGCCAGCAGCCTCTCTACACCCCCTGGGGCCAACGTCCTGACTTTC
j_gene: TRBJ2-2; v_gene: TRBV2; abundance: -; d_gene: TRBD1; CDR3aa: CASLRQGATGELFF; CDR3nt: TGTGCCAGCTTGCGGCAGGGGGCGACCGGGGAGCTGTTTTTT
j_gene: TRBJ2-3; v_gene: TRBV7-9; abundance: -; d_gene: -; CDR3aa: CASSFFGDTQYF; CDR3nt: TGTGCCAGCAGCTTTTTTGGGGATACGCAGTATTTT
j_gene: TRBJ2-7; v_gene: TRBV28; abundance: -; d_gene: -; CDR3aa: CASSIGVYYEQYF; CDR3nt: TGTGCCAGCAGCATAGGAGTATACTACGAGCAGTACTTC
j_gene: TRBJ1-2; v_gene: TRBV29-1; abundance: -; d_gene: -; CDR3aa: CSVEKGAGYTF; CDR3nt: TGCAGCGTTGAAAAGGGTGCTGGCTACACCTTC
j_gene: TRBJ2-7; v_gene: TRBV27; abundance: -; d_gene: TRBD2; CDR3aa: CASSFSPRLAGSGEQYF; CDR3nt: TGTGCCAGCAGTTTTTCTCCTAGACTAGCGGGGTCGGGCGAGCAGTACTTC
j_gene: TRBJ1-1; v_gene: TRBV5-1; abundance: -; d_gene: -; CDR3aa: CASSWDMNTEAFF; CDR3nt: TGCGCCAGCAGCTGGGACATGAACACTGAAGCTTTCTTT
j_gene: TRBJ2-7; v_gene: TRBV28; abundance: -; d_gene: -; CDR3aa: CASSPQGWSSYEQYF; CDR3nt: TGTGCCAGCAGTCCCCAGGGTTGGAGCTCCTACGAGCAGTACTTC
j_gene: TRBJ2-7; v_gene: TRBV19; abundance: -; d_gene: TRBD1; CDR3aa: CASSALGTGEYEQYF; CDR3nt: TGTGCCAGTAGTGCCCTTGGGACAGGGGAGTACGAGCAGTACTTC
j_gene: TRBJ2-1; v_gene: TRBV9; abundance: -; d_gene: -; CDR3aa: CASSVVAANEQFF; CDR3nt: TGTGCCAGCAGCGTAGTAGCTGCCAATGAGCAGTTCTTC
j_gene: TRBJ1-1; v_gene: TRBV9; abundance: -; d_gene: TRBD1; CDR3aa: CASSRGRQNTEAFF; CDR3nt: TGTGCCAGCAGCAGGGGGCGCCAGAACACTGAAGCTTTCTTT
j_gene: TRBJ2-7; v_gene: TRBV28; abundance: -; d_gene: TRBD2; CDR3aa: CASSPPAGGFYEQYF; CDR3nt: TGTGCCAGCAGCCCACCAGCGGGGGGGTTCTACGAGCAGTACTTC
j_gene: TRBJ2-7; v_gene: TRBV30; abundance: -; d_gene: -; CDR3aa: CAWSKGAVFGATYEQYF; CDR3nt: TGTGCCTGGAGTAAGGGCGCAGTATTTGGAGCCACCTACGAGCAGTACTTC
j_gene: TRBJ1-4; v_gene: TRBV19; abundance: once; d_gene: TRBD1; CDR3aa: CASSNDREGREKLFF; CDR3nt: TGTGCCAGTAGTAACGACAGGGAGGGTCGCGAAAAACTGTTTTTT
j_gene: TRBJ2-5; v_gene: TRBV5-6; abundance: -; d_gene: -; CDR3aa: CASSAWVARETQYF; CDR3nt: TGTGCCAGCAGCGCCTGGGTAGCCAGGGAGACCCAGTACTTC
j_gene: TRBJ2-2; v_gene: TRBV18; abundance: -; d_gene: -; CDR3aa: CASSRTQNTGELFF; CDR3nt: TGTGCCAGCTCACGGACCCAGAACACCGGGGAGCTGTTTTTT
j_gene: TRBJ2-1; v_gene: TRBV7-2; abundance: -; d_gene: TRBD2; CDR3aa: CASSLGTSGRNEQFF; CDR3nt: TGTGCCAGCAGCTTAGGGACTAGCGGGAGGAATGAGCAGTTCTTC
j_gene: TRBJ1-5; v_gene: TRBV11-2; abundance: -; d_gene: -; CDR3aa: CASSLDRDQPQHF; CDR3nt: TGTGCCAGCAGCTTAGACAGGGATCAGCCCCAGCATTTT
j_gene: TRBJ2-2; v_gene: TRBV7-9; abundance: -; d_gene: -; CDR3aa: CASSLRERNTGELFF; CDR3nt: TGTGCCAGCAGCTTAAGGGAGCGGAACACCGGGGAGCTGTTTTTT
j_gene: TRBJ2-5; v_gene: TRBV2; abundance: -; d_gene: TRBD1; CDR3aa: CASSSGTGTETQYF; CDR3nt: TGTGCCAGCAGTTCCGGGACAGGCACAGAGACCCAGTACTTC
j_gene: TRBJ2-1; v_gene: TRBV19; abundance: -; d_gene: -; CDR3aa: CASSIVGTNYNEQFF; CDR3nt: TGTGCCAGTAGTATAGTCGGTACAAACTACAATGAGCAGTTCTTC
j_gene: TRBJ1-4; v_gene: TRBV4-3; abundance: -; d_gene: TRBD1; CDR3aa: CASSPRTGGDEKLFF; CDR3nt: TGCGCCAGCAGCCCCCGGACAGGGGGAGATGAAAAACTGTTTTTT
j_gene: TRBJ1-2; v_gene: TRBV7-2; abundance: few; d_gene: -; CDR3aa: CASSLGVANYGYTF; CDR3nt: TGTGCCAGCAGCCTTGGGGTAGCTAACTATGGCTACACCTTC
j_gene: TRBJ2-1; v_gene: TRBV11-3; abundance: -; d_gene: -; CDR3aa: CASSLVGGSDEQFF; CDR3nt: TGTGCCAGCAGCTTAGTCGGAGGGAGCGATGAGCAGTTCTTC
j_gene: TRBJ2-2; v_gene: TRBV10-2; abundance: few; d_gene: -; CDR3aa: CASGGWDTGELFF; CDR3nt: TGCGCCAGCGGGGGGTGGGACACCGGGGAGCTGTTTTTT
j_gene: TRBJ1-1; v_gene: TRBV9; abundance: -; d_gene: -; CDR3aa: CASTGDGTEAFF; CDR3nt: TGTGCCAGCACCGGGGATGGTACTGAAGCTTTCTTT
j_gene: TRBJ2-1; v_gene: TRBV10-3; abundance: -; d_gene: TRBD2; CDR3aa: CAISSGRANEQFF; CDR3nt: TGTGCCATCAGTAGCGGGAGGGCCAATGAGCAGTTCTTC
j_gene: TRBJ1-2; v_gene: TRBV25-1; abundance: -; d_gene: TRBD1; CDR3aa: CATRDRVAYGYTF; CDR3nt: TGTGCCACCAGGGACAGGGTGGCCTATGGCTACACCTTC
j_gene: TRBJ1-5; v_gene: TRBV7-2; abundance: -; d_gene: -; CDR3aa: CASSRFSGFVGNQPQHF; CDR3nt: TGTGCCAGCAGCCGTTTCTCAGGGTTTGTAGGCAATCAGCCCCAGCATTTT
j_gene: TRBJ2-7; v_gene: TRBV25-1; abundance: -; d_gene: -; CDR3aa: CASSEWSGEQYF; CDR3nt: TGTGCCAGCAGTGAATGGTCGGGGGAGCAGTACTTC
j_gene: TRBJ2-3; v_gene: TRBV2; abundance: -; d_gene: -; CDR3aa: CASSLEATSTDTQYF; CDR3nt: TGTGCCAGCAGTTTGGAGGCGACTAGCACAGATACGCAGTATTTT
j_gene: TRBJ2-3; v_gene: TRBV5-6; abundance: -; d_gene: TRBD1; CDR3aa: CASSTIRGQGPPSHTQYF; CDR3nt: TGTGCCAGCAGCACCATCCGAGGACAGGGGCCGCCAAGTCATACGCAGTATTTT